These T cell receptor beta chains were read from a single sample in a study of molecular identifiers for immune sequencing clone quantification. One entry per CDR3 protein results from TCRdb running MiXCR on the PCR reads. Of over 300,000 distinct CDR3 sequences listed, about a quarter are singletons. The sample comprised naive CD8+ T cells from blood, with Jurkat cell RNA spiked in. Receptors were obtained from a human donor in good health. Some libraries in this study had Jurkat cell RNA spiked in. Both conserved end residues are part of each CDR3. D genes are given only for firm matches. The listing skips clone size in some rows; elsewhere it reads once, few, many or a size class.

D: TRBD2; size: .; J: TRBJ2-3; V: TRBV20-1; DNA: TGCAGTGCTAGAGATAGGGCCCTTGGACTAGCGGGCAGCACAGATACGCAGTATTTT; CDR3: CSARDRALGLAGSTDTQYF
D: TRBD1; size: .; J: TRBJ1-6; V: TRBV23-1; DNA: TGCGCCAGGACAGGGACCTCCTATAATTCACCCCTCCACTTT; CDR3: CARTGTSYNSPLHF
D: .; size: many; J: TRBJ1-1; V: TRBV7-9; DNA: TGTGCCAGCAGTGATGAGAACACTGAAGCTTTCTTT; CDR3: CASSDENTEAFF
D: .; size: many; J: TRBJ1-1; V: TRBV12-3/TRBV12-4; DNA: TGTGCCAGCAGTTTTCTCGGCACTGAAGCTTTCTTT; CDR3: CASSFLGTEAFF
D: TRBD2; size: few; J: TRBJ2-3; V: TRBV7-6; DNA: TGTGCCAGCAGCCGAAGACTAGCGGGGACCACAGATACGCAGTATTTT; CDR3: CASSRRLAGTTDTQYF
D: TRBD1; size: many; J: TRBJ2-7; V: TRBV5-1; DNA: TGTGCCAGCAGTTCCGGACAGGGGGACGAGCAGTACTTC; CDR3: CASSSGQGDEQYF
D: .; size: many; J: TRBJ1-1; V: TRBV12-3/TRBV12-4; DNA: TGTGCCAGCAGTTTTGACAGCTCCGAAGCTTTCTTT; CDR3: CASSFDSSEAFF
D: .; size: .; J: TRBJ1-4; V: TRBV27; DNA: TGTGCCAGCAGTACATGGGGAGGAGGGAGCGAAAAACTGTTTTTT; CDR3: CASSTWGGGSEKLFF
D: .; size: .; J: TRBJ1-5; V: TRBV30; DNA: TGTGCCTGGAGTCCAACGGACAGCTCCAATCAGCCCCAGCATTTT; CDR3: CAWSPTDSSNQPQHF
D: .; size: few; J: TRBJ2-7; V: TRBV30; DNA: TGTGCCTGGAGTTCCGGGACCCAGGAGCAGTACTTC; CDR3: CAWSSGTQEQYF
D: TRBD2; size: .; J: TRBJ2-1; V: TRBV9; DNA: TGTACCAGCAGCGCTAGCGGTTACTCCTACAATGAGCAGTTCTTC; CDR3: CTSSASGYSYNEQFF
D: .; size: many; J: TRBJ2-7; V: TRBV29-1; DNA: TGCAGCGTTGACCTCACAGGGTCCGAGCAGTACTTC; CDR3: CSVDLTGSEQYF
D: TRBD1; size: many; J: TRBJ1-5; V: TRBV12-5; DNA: TGTGCTAGTGGACCGACAGGGGATAATCAGCCCCAGCATTTT; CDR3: CASGPTGDNQPQHF
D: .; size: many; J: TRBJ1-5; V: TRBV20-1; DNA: TGCAGTGCTTGGGGGCTGGACGTAGGCAATCAGCCCCAGCATTTT; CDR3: CSAWGLDVGNQPQHF
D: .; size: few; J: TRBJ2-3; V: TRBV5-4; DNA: TGTGCCAGCAGCTTGGATTTTACAGGGGGCCCTAGCGGGAGAGGTACGCAGTATTTT; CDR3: CASSLDFTGGPSGRGTQYF
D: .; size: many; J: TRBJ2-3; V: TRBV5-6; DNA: TGTGCCAGCAGCGGAGACACAGATACGCAGTATTTT; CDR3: CASSGDTDTQYF
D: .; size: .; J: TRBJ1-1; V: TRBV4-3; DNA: TGCGCCCGCCGCCCAGATCCGCCTCTGCCCCCTGACGCTTTCTTT; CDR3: CARRPDPPLPPDAFF
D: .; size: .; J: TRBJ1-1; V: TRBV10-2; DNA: TGCGCCAGCAGTGAGTCTAGGGCAAACACTGAAGCTTTCTTT; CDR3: CASSESRANTEAFF
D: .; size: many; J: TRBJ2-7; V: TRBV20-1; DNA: TGCAGTGCGGGCCGGGGACTTTCCTACGAGCAGTACTTC; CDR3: CSAGRGLSYEQYF
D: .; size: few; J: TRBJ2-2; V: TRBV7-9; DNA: TGTGCCAGCAGCTCAAACGGGGGCTTTCCCGGGGAGCTGTTTTTT; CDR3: CASSSNGGFPGELFF
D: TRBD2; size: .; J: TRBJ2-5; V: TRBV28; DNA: TGTGCCAGCAGTCCCAGGACTAGCGGGAGTCTGAGAGAGACCCAGTACTTC; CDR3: CASSPRTSGSLRETQYF
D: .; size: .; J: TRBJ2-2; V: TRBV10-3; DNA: TGTGCCGTAAAGAATGGCACCGGGGAGCTGTTTTTT; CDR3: CAVKNGTGELFF
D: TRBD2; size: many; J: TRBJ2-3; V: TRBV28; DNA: TGTGCCAGCAGTGAAAGAAGCGGGAGCGTTTTAAATACGCAGTATTTT; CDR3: CASSERSGSVLNTQYF
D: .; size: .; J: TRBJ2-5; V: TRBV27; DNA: TGTGCCAGCAGTTTAACCCCAGGAAAGTACCAAGAGACCCAGTACTTC; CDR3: CASSLTPGKYQETQYF
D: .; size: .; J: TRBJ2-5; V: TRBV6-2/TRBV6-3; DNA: TGTGCCAGTGGACCTGGCCAAGAGACCCAGTACTTC; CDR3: CASGPGQETQYF
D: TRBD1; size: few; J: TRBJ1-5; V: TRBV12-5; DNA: TGTGCTAGTGGTTTGGTAGCAGGGGGTAATCAGCCCCAGCATTTT; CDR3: CASGLVAGGNQPQHF
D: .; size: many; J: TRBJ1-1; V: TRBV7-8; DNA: TGTGCCAGCAGCTTATACGGGGTCGGCACTGAAGCTTTCTTT; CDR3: CASSLYGVGTEAFF
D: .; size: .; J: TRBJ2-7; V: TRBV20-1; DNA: TGCAGTGCTACTGGGGGCGGCTACGAGCAGTACTTC; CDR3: CSATGGGYEQYF
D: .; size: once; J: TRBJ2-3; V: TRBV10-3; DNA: TGTGCCATCAGTGAGGGCAGGGGCAACACAGATACGCAGTATTTT; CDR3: CAISEGRGNTDTQYF
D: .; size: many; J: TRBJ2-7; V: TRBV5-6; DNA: TGTGCCAGCAGCTTCAGGACTGTCTCCTACGAGCAGTACTTC; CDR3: CASSFRTVSYEQYF
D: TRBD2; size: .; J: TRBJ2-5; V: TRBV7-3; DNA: TGTGCCAGCAGCCTGGGACTAGCGGGAGTGGCGGTGACCCAGTACTTC; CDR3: CASSLGLAGVAVTQYF
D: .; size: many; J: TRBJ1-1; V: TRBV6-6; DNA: TGTGCCAGCAGTATTTATAGGGAGAACACTGAAGCTTTCTTT; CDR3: CASSIYRENTEAFF
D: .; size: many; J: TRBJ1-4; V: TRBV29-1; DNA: TGCAGCGTTGGACGGGGGGCAGGGGAAAAACTGTTTTTT; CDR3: CSVGRGAGEKLFF
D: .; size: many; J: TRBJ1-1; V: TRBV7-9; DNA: TGTGCCAGCAGCTTAACCCTAGTTTCGCCGAACACTGAAGCTTTCTTT; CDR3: CASSLTLVSPNTEAFF
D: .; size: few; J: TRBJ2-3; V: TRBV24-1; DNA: TGTGCCACCAGTGATTTCAAGGGGCCAGCACCGGCAGATACGCAGTATTTT; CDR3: CATSDFKGPAPADTQYF
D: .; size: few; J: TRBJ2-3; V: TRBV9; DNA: TGTGGCAGCAGCCTAGCCAGCGGAAACACAGATACGCAGTATTTT; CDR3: CGSSLASGNTDTQYF
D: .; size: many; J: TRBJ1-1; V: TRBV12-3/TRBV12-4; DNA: TGTGCCAGCAGTCAACCGGCAGGGTTGAACACTGAAGCTTTCTTT; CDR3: CASSQPAGLNTEAFF
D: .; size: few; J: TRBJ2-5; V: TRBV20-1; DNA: TGCAGTGCTAACCAACCGGACAGCCAAGAGACCCAGTACTTC; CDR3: CSANQPDSQETQYF
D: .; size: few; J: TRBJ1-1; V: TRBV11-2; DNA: TGTGCCAGCAGCCTACAGGGATCCTACATGAACACTGAAGCTTTCTTT; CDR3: CASSLQGSYMNTEAFF
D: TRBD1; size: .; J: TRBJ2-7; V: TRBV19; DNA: TGTGCCAGTAGTATTCCCTACCCCCCTGACAGGGGGCGAGAGTACTTC; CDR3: CASSIPYPPDRGREYF
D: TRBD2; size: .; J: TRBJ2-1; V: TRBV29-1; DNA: TGCAGCGTTGAAGTTTGGGCTAGCGGTCCCCGCGATGAGCAGTTCTTC; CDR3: CSVEVWASGPRDEQFF
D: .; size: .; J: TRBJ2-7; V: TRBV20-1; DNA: TGCAGTGCTAGAGTGCCACAGGGAGGGTCCTACGAGCAGTACTTC; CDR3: CSARVPQGGSYEQYF
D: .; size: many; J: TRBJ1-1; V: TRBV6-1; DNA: TGTGCCAGCAGTGAGTGGAACACTGAAGCTTTCTTT; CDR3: CASSEWNTEAFF
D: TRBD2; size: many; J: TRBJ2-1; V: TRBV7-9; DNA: TGTGCCAGCAGCTCGAATATAGCGGGAGGTACCTACAATGAGCAGTTCTTC; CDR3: CASSSNIAGGTYNEQFF
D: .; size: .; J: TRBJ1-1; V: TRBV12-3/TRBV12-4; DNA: TGTGCCAGCTGTCCACTACAGAACATGAACACTGAAGCTTTCTTT; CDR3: CASCPLQNMNTEAFF
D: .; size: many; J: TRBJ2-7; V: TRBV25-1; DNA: TGTGCCAGCGGCGGACCCCACCACGAGCAGTACTTC; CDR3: CASGGPHHEQYF
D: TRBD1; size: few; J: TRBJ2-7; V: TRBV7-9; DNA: TGTGCCAGCAGCTTAGGAGGACAGGGGGACTACGAGCAGTACTTC; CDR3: CASSLGGQGDYEQYF
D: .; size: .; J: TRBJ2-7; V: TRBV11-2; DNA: TGTGCCAGCAGCTTAAACGGAGTGCAGTACTTC; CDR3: CASSLNGVQYF
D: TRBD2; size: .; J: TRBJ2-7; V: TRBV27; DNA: TGTGCCAGCTGGGTGACTAGCGGGAGAAGCGAGCAGTACTTC; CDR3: CASWVTSGRSEQYF
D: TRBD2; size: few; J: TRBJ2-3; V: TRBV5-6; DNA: TGTGCCAGCAGTGCCGGGACTACGGGGAGAGATACGCAGTATTTT; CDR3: CASSAGTTGRDTQYF
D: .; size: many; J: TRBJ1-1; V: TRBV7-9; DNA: TGTGCCAGCAGCTTATCCAGCAACACTGAAGCTTTCTTT; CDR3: CASSLSSNTEAFF
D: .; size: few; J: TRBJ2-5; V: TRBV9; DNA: TGTGCCAGCAGCGCCACCGGGACGAGCCAAGAGACCCAGTACTTC; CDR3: CASSATGTSQETQYF
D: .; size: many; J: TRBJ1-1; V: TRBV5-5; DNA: TGTGCCAGCAGCTTGGACGAAGCCAGGACCATGAACACTGAAGCTTTCTTT; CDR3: CASSLDEARTMNTEAFF
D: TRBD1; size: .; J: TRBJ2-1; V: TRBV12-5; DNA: TGTGCTAGTGGTACCGACGCTGGACAGGTGAACAATGAGCAGTTCTTC; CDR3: CASGTDAGQVNNEQFF
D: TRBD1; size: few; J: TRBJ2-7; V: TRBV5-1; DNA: TGCGCCAGCAGCTACCCTGAACAGGGGGCGCGGCTCGAGCAGTACTTC; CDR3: CASSYPEQGARLEQYF
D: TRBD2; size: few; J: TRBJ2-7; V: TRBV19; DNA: TGTGCCAGTAGTGCCCTGCTAGCGGCGATCTACGAGCAGTACTTC; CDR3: CASSALLAAIYEQYF